A single sample gave rise to the 29 T cell receptor beta chains below, sequenced in a study of CD8+CD57+ T cells in acquired aplastic anemia. Investigators profiled TCR beta VDJ and CDR3 from genomic DNA template. A single record per CDR3 protein comes from TCRdb applying MiXCR to the reads. The sample comprises approximately 190,000 distinct CDR3 sequences, less than 60% of which are singletons, and approximately 9.7% rests with the top ten. Patients selected for sequencing had displayed CD8+CD57+ cell expansion by flow cytometry. Material: sorted CD4+, CD8+, or CD8+CD57+ T cells (not recorded which) from PBMCs. These TCRs come from a human donor with aplastic anemia.

This clonotype was detected a few times. This rearrangement joins TRBV20-1 to TRBJ2-3, with TRBD2 identical over 9 bases. The CDR3 has 14 amino acids. V trimming: 6 bases; J trimming: 0 bases; junction bases outside the gene matches: 4. CDR1 and CDR2 (germline): DFQATT, SNEGSKA (reference sequence). The chain's CDR3 is CSALGLASTDTQYF. The CDR3 DNA sequence: TGCAGTGCGCTGGGACTAGCTAGCACAGATACGCAGTATTTT.

The rearrangement links TRBV6-5 to TRBJ2-3; no reliable D call. This CDR3 contains 13 residues. Trimming took 0 bases from V and 5 from J, leaving 6 bases between them. In germline, CDR1 is MNHEY, CDR2 SVGAGI. The CDR3 DNA follows: TGTGCCAGCAGTTACTCCGGTAAAGATACGCAGTATTTT. Residues: CASSYSGKDTQYF.

The chain employs TRBV29-1 and TRBJ2-5; tentative D call: TRBD1 (5 bases). V lost 7 bases to trimming and J lost 2 bases, with 8 bases between them. Germline V gene lookup returns CDR1 SQVTM and CDR2 ANQGSEA. This CDR3 has 11 amino acids. The DNA of the CDR3 is TGCAGCGCCACAGGACAAGAGACCCAGTACTTC. Amino acids: CSATGQETQYF.

The chain has TRBV7-9 and TRBJ1-5; weak D call: TRBD1 (6 bases). Germline V lookup: CDR1 SEHNR, CDR2 FQNEAQ (reference sequence). Deletions cut 9 bases from V and 6 bases from J, with 12 bases between. The CDR3 covers 12 residues. This chain's CDR3 is CASSLGGQPQHF. For the CDR3, the DNA is TGTGCCAGTTCCCTAGGGGGTCAGCCCCAGCATTTT.

This clonotype was counted once. This sequence joins TRBV19 and TRBJ1-1; TRBD1 might be the D (6 bases). V was shortened by 4 bases and J by 1 base, with 13 bases between the two germline ends. This CDR3 spans 15 amino acids. Germline V gene lookup returns CDR1 LNHDA and CDR2 SQIVND (reference sequence). CDR3 DNA sequence: TGTGCCAGTAGTACAACAGGGTCCCCGAACACTGAAGCTTTCTTT. As protein: CASSTTGSPNTEAFF.

There are many counts of this clonotype. This CDR3 is CSATRGGTATDTQYF. CDR3 nucleotide sequence: TGCAGTGCCACCCGCGGGGGGACTGCTACAGATACGCAGTATTTT. This chain connects TRBV20-1 to TRBJ2-3, with 8 bases lining up with TRBD2. Germline values: CDR1 DFQATT, CDR2 SNEGSKA (reference sequence). The CDR3 loop spans 15 amino acids. Unmatched junction bases numbered 11, after V lost 6 bases and J lost 3 bases.

To note about this clonotype: The CDR3 does not end in the conserved phenylalanine or tryptophan, so this is likely a read error. V usage is TRBV10-3 and J usage is TRBJ1-1; D uncertain. Germline lookup yields CDR1 ENHRY and CDR2 SYGVKD. The CDR3 has 16 residues. V was pared by 3 bases and J by 1 base, with 15 bases between. CDR3 in DNA: TGTGCCATCAGTGACTTTGGCGGCTTAGGGAACACTGAAGCTTTCTCT. It codes for CAISDFGGLGNTEAFS.

The V call is TRBV13, the J call TRBJ2-5; TRBD2 matches at 7 bases. The CDR3 extends over 15 amino acids. The V gene end was trimmed by 3 bases and the J gene end by 2 bases; junction bases not matched to a gene: 6. Germline V gene lookup returns CDR1 PRHDT and CDR2 FYEKMQ (reference sequence). This CDR3 is CASSLSGRGQETQYF. The CDR3, as DNA: TGTGCCAGCAGCTTGTCAGGGAGGGGACAAGAGACCCAGTACTTC.

The chain uses TRBV2 and TRBJ2-7, with D perhaps TRBD1 (5 bases). Trimming pared 6 bases from V and 5 bases from J, leaving 11 bases between. The CDR3 sequence is 12 residues long. Germline values: CDR1 SNHLY, CDR2 FYNNEI. In DNA, the CDR3 is TGTGCCAGCAGCCCAGACAGTAACGAGCAGTACTTC. Encoded protein: CASSPDSNEQYF.

The chain links TRBV12-3 or TRBV12-4 to TRBJ1-5; no clear D. The CDR3 consists of 14 residues. The V end was cut by 6 bases, the J end by 4 bases, with 13 bases between. CDR3 sequence (DNA): TGTGCCAGCAGCCAAGCGACGTTGAATCAGCCCCAGCATTTT. Encoded protein: CASSQATLNQPQHF.

The genes are TRBV2 and TRBJ1-2, with 7 bases that match TRBD1. This CDR3 has 14 residues. Trimming cost V 2 bases and J 3 bases; bases outside gene matches: 3. The germline CDR1 and CDR2 sequences are SNHLY and FYNNEI. DNA for the CDR3: TGTGCCAGCAGTGAATTAGGGACAGACTATGGCTACACCTTC. This gives the protein CASSELGTDYGYTF.

This clonotype was counted ten times or more. CDR3 loop: CASSSQYPTDTQYF. CDR3 nucleotides: TGTGCCAGCAGTTCTCAATACCCCACAGATACGCAGTATTTT. The gene calls are TRBV7-8 and TRBJ2-3; D uncertain. Trimming stripped 6 bases from V and 2 bases from J, with 12 bases between. The CDR3 is made up of 14 amino acids. Looked up from germline, CDR1 is SGHVS and CDR2 is FQNEAQ.

This clonotype appeared once. The CDR3 sequence is CASSVAQGAGELFF. The CDR3, as DNA: TGCGCCAGCAGCGTAGCACAGGGGGCCGGGGAGCTGTTTTTT. The chain is built from TRBV5-1 and TRBJ2-2; the match to TRBD1 covers 8 bases. The germline CDR1 and CDR2 sequences are SGHRS and YFSETQ. J was trimmed by 6 bases and V by 4 bases; bases with no gene match: 5. This CDR3 is 14 amino acids long.

The V and J genes are TRBV3-1 and TRBJ1-2; D gene ambiguous. The CDR3 totals 13 residues. Looked up from germline, CDR1 is LGHDT and CDR2 is YNNKEL (reference sequence). Trimming took off 6 bases at V and 0 bases at J, with 8 bases between the two ends. CDR3 amino acids: CASRGPPNYGYTF. In DNA form, the CDR3 reads TGTGCCAGCAGGGGCCCACCTAACTATGGCTACACCTTC.

DNA for the CDR3: TGCAGCGTTGCGCAGGGAGGGAACACTGAAGCTTTCTTT. Protein: CSVAQGGNTEAFF. V usage is TRBV29-1 and J usage is TRBJ1-1; D may be TRBD1 (5 bases). The CDR3 length is 13 residues. V was trimmed by 4 bases and J by 1 base, leaving 10 bases between them. Germline CDR1 and CDR2: SQVTM and ANQGSEA.

This chain uses TRBV19 with TRBJ1-6; no clear D. Germline V lookup: CDR1 LNHDA, CDR2 SQIVND (reference sequence). V lost 0 bases to trimming and J lost 6 bases, with 9 bases between them. CDR3 length equals 15 residues. The CDR3 DNA follows: TGTGCCAGTAGTATAGATCGGGGTTTTAATTCACCCCTCCACTTT. It codes for CASSIDRGFNSPLHF.

The table lists this clonotype with many counts. The chain employs TRBV19 and TRBJ1-1; possibly TRBD1 for D (6 bases). Germline V CDR1 and CDR2: LNHDA, SQIVND (reference sequence). The CDR3 spans 16 residues. Trimming removed 4 bases at V and 1 base at J, with 16 bases between. CDR3 sequence (DNA): TGTGCCAGTAGTAAACCGGGACATCGAAAGAACACTGAAGCTTTCTTT. Encoded protein: CASSKPGHRKNTEAFF.

This clonotype was counted a few times. The chain links TRBV20-1 to TRBJ2-3, with D uncertain. V was clipped by 6 bases and J by 6 bases, with 13 bases between them. This CDR3 has 12 amino acids. Germline V gene data show CDR1 as DFQATT and CDR2 as SNEGSKA (reference sequence). CDR3 coding DNA: TGCAGTGCCCTTCCCACGGTTGATACGCAGTATTTT. This gives the protein CSALPTVDTQYF.

Concerning this clonotype: A clone one base away is much larger, so this may be a read error. The CDR3, as DNA: TGTGCCAGCAGTTACCCGAAGAGGGGTCGAACTGAAGCTTTCTTT. Translated: CASSYPKRGRTEAFF. The V and J genes are TRBV6-5 and TRBJ1-1; D is perhaps TRBD1 (5 bases). The CDR3 contains 15 residues. CDR1 is MNHEY, CDR2 SVGAGI, per germline. Trimming took 2 bases from V and 5 from J, leaving 15 bases between them.

This clonotype appeared many times. The rearrangement uses TRBV5-5 and TRBJ1-1, with no clear D. The V end was cut by 3 bases, the J end by 2 bases, with 14 bases between. CDR3 length equals 15 residues. Germline CDR1 reads SGHKS; CDR2 reads YYEKEE (reference sequence). CDR3 sequence: CASSWARGQNTEAFF. The CDR3 coding sequence is TGTGCCAGCAGCTGGGCCAGAGGGCAAAACACTGAAGCTTTCTTT.

A single count supports this clonotype. This chain uses TRBV20-1 with TRBJ2-1; 7 nucleotides match TRBD2. There are 13 residues in the CDR3. The V gene end was trimmed by 4 bases and the J gene end by 5 bases; junction bases not matched to a gene: 5. The germline gives CDR1 DFQATT, CDR2 SNEGSKA (reference sequence). CDR3 coding DNA: TGCAGTGCTATGCCGCTAGCGGACAATGAGCAGTTCTTC. It yields the protein CSAMPLADNEQFF.

The rearrangement uses TRBV19 and TRBJ1-5; TRBD1 matches at 8 bases. The V segment lost 7 bases and the J segment 5 bases; nucleotides outside the gene matches: 10. Germline CDR1 reads LNHDA; CDR2 reads SQIVND (reference sequence). This CDR3 has 15 amino acids. The CDR3 DNA reads as TGTGCCAGTACGGGCCTGGGGACAGGATATCAGCCCCAGCATTTT. Its protein is CASTGLGTGYQPQHF.

This chain connects TRBV5-4 to TRBJ1-6; D call uncertain. Germline V lookup: CDR1 SGHNT, CDR2 YYREEE (reference sequence). V was cut by 1 base and J by 3 bases, with 14 bases left in between. CDR3 size: 17 residues. The CDR3 DNA reads TGTGCCAGCAGCTTGAGCGGCAGAGCATACTATAATTCACCCCTCCACTTT. This sequence encodes CASSLSGRAYYNSPLHF. Complete variable domain (other parts from reference TRBV5-4 and TRBJ1-6): ETGVTQSPTHLIKTRGQQVTLRCSSQSGHNTVSWYQQALGQGPQFIFQYYREEENGRGNFPPRFSGLQFPNYSSELNVNALELDDSALYLCASSLSGRAYYNSPLHFGNGTRLTVT.

The chain has TRBV7-9 and TRBJ1-1, with D perhaps TRBD1 (5 bases). The CDR3 totals 13 residues. Trimming took 2 bases from V and 3 from J, leaving 7 bases between them. The germline gives CDR1 SEHNR, CDR2 FQNEAQ (reference sequence). CDR3 amino acids: CASSLLTDTEAFF. CDR3 bases: TGTGCCAGCAGCTTATTGACAGACACTGAAGCTTTCTTT.

J is TRBJ2-3 and V is TRBV20-1; no definite D call. V dropped 2 bases and J dropped 1 base, with 10 bases sitting between them. The CDR3 is made up of 14 amino acids. The germline V gene has CDR1 DFQATT and CDR2 SNEGSKA (reference sequence). The CDR3 protein is CSARYLLRTDTQYF. CDR3 sequence (DNA): TGCAGTGCTAGATACCTCCTACGCACAGATACGCAGTATTTT.

This chain uses TRBV24-1 with TRBJ2-5; D might be TRBD1 (5 bases). The germline V gene has CDR1 KGHDR and CDR2 SFDVKD. The CDR3 loop spans 13 amino acids. The V end was cut by 5 bases, the J end by 5 bases, with 11 bases between. DNA of the CDR3: TGTGCCACCAGTGTAGGGGTAAGGGAGACCCAGTACTTC. Amino acids: CATSVGVRETQYF.

The chain is built from TRBV24-1 and TRBJ2-2, with D maybe TRBD2 (6 bases). Deletions cut 1 base from V and 5 bases from J, with 7 bases between. CDR1 is KGHDR and CDR2 is SFDVKD in the germline V gene. This CDR3 spans 14 amino acids. For the CDR3, the DNA is TGTGCCACCAGTGATTTTGGGGGGACCGGGGAGCTGTTTTTT. The encoded protein is CATSDFGGTGELFF.

This clonotype was counted between two and nine times. J is TRBJ1-5 and V is TRBV27, with unresolved D. The V end lost 2 bases, the J end lost 4 bases, and 12 bases lay between the germline ends. The germline V gene has CDR1 MNHEY and CDR2 SMNVEV (reference sequence). The CDR3 is 15 amino acids. CDR3 sequence (DNA): TGTGCCAGCAGTTTACGAGGCAGCTTGAATCAGCCCCAGCATTTT. Protein product: CASSLRGSLNQPQHF.

The V and J genes are TRBV20-1 and TRBJ1-6; no definite D call. CDR3 size: 12 residues. Trimming left V 0 bases short and J 10 bases short, with 7 bases between. Looked up from germline, CDR1 is DFQATT and CDR2 is SNEGSKA (reference sequence). CDR3 in DNA: TGCAGTGCTAGAGATGCAGGCTCACCCCTCCACTTT. Translation gives CSARDAGSPLHF.